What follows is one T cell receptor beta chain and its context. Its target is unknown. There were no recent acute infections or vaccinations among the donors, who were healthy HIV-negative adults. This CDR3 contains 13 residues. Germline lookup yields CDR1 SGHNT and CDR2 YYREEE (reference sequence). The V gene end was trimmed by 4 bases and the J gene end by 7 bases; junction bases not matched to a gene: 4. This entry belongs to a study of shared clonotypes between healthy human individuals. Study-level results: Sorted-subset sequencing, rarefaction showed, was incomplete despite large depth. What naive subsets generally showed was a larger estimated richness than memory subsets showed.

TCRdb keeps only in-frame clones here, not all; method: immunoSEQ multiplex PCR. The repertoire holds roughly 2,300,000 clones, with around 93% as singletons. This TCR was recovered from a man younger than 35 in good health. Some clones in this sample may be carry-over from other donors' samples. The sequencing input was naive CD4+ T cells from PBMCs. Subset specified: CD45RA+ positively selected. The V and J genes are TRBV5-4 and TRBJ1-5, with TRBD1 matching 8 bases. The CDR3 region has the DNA TGTGCCAGCAGCCCTGACAGGGGCCAGCCCCAGCATTTT. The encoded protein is CASSPDRGQPQHF.